This T cell receptor beta chain originates from a study of cytomegalovirus exposure and HLA in healthy donors. In the PCR, 60 Vbeta and 13 Jbeta primers were used. In the original analysis: Counted up in a later analysis, unique TCR beta chains came to about 80 million, with around 10 million shared. Method: immunoSEQ multiplex PCR; TCRdb's copy keeps in-frame clones and lacks some. That table supplies the V and J calls and clone size; D and trimming were determined from the DNA. The table has about 120,000 clones, 75% to 85% seen once; the top ten hold under 9.5%. This CDR3 has 16 amino acids. With 4 bases clipped from V and 0 bases from J, the junction kept 7 bases outside the gene matches. CDR1 and CDR2 (germline): SGHDT, YYEEEE. Remarks on this clone: What it binds is not known.

Study findings and constraints: A link between a missense DCLRE1C variant and TCR beta V- and J-gene trimming emerged from a later analysis. Roughly uniform depth of sequencing across donors was assumed in presence/absence analyses. Confirmation in vitro established that a few CMV-associated chains were specific for CMV antigens.

V usage is TRBV5-6 and J usage is TRBJ1-5; TRBD1 aligns across 7 bases. The source material was PBMCs. The source is a woman in her fifties or sixties in good health and CMV-seropositive. CDR3 loop: CASSPGTDYSNQPQHF. CDR3 DNA sequence: TGTGCCAGCAGCCCCGGGACAGACTATAGCAATCAGCCCCAGCATTTT.